This T cell receptor (beta chain) was identified during a study of blood T cell repertoires in COVID-19. As for the study in general: Acute and convalescent COVID-19 specimens originated in the United States, Italy and Spain. Sources were T cells, B-cell-depleted T cells, or PBMCs; the material itself was cDNA or gDNA.

Original handling: Estimates of nucleated cell counts were drawn from the amplification of reference gene primers. This table comes from immunoSEQ multiplex PCR, and its TCRdb copy is limited to in-frame clones, with some not included. V, J and clone size are taken as reported in that table, and D and trimming were inferred from the DNA itself. The table has approximately 75,000 clones, around 74% seen once; the top ten hold approximately 2.8%. From germline, CDR1 is SGHTA and CDR2 FQGNSA. V dropped 5 bases and J dropped 7; count of bases not matched to a gene: 10. The CDR3 runs to 14 residues. V gene TRBV7-2 combines with J gene TRBJ2-5; TRBD1 aligns across 7 bases. This receptor was identified in a human donor with acute or convalescent COVID-19. The donor label of this sample is uncertain. The sample comprised peripheral blood. Here the CDR3 DNA reads TGTGCCAGCAGCGCGATGGGACCAGGGGGGACCCAGTACTTC. As protein: CASSAMGPGGTQYF.